The clone carrying this TCR beta chain occurred once. No antigen is known for it. This sample is part of a study of T cell responses to AZD1222 COVID-19 vaccine. The study, taken as a whole, reports: The donor cohort was predominantly white British with a female majority, and clonal diversity may have been underestimated.

Generated by immunoSEQ multiplex PCR, the TCRdb table keeps only in-frame clones and is missing some. The sample shows about 150,000 clones, about 90% of them seen only once. Trimming cost V 0 bases and J 5 bases, with 10 bases left between them. The germline gives CDR1 MNHNS, CDR2 SASEGT. The CDR3 has 14 amino acids. The chain is built from TRBV6-1 and TRBJ2-5; D is unclear. This specimen consisted of peripheral blood, obtained 28 days after the second AZD1222 dose. The origin of this receptor is an adult who received the AZD1222 COVID-19 vaccine. The CDR3 protein is CASSEAWRHETQYF. For the CDR3, the DNA is TGTGCCAGCAGTGAAGCCTGGCGGCACGAGACCCAGTACTTC.